The 29 T cell receptor beta chains listed next were all sequenced from one sample in a study of blood T cells in healthy people across ages. Primers used in a second PCR of roughly 6 to 12 cycles were a sample-barcoded 5' primer and a J-beta primer mix. TCRdb fed the 5' RACE reads into MiXCR, producing one record per CDR3 protein. This sample has 1.5 million to 2 million distinct CDR3 sequences, with roughly 43% found just once. The sample comprised blood. These receptors were obtained from a human donor in good health.

This chain joins TRBV10-3 and TRBJ1-2; tentative D call: TRBD1 (6 bases). The germline V gene has CDR1 ENHRY and CDR2 SYGVKD. V dropped 2 bases and J dropped 6 bases, with 13 bases sitting between them. This CDR3 spans 14 amino acids. The chain's CDR3 is CAISEMQGKDGYTF. In DNA, the CDR3 is TGTGCCATCAGTGAGATGCAGGGGAAGGATGGCTACACCTTC.

This clonotype was picked up one time. This chain uses TRBV4-1 with TRBJ2-7, with a weak D call TRBD1 (6 bases). The V and J ends lost 3 bases and 5 bases respectively, with 23 bases between them. The germline CDR1 and CDR2 sequences are MGHRA and YSYEKL. The CDR3 extends over 17 amino acids. The chain's CDR3 is CASSQGDRPLEVHEQYF. In DNA form, the CDR3 reads TGCGCCAGCAGCCAGGGTGACAGGCCCTTAGAGGTCCACGAGCAGTACTTC.

This chain joins TRBV20-1 and TRBJ2-7, with D possibly TRBD2 on 5 matching bases. The CDR3 has 14 residues. Germline V gene sequence: CDR1 DFQATT, CDR2 SNEGSKA (reference sequence). Deletions cut 6 bases from V and 1 base from J, with 16 bases between. CDR3 sequence reads: CSALRVAVSYEQYF. The CDR3 DNA reads as TGCAGTGCCCTGCGGGTGGCGGTATCCTACGAGCAGTACTTC.

This clonotype was seen a handful of times. With a much larger clone just one base away, this may be a read error. The chain couples TRBV4-2 to TRBJ2-1, with D uncertain. CDR3 length: 12 residues. The germline gives CDR1 LGHNA, CDR2 YNFKEQ. The ends were cut back, 0 bases at V and 7 bases at J, with 4 bases in the middle. The CDR3 spells CASSQERNEQFF. Here the CDR3 DNA reads TGTGCCAGCAGCCAAGAGCGGAATGAGCAGTTCTTC.

This clonotype was seen ten or more times. This chain joins TRBV28 and TRBJ2-7, with 7 bases lining up with TRBD1. CDR1 and CDR2 (germline): MDHEN, SYDVKM. The CDR3 is made up of 14 amino acids. With 6 bases clipped from V and 3 bases from J, the junction kept 8 bases outside the gene matches. This CDR3 reads CASRRTGYYYEQYF. The CDR3 coding sequence is TGTGCCAGCAGACGGACAGGATACTACTACGAGCAGTACTTC.

This clonotype was seen a handful of times. The chain has TRBV29-1 and TRBJ2-5, with D possibly matching TRBD2 (6 bases). This CDR3 region has 13 residues. Germline V gene data show CDR1 as SQVTM and CDR2 as ANQGSEA. V was cut by 4 bases and J by 1 base, with 10 bases left in between. Here the CDR3 reads CSVAWGVQETQYF. Here the CDR3 DNA reads TGCAGCGTTGCATGGGGGGTCCAAGAGACCCAGTACTTC. Full variable domain (rest looked up from reference TRBV29-1 and TRBJ2-5): SAVISQKPSRDICQRGTSLTIQCQVDSQVTMMFWYRQQPGQSLTLIATANQGSEATYESGFVIDKFPISRPNLTFSTLTVSNMSPEDSSIYLCSVAWGVQETQYFGPGTRLLVL.

The rearrangement joins TRBV5-1 to TRBJ2-5; the D gene is possibly TRBD1 (6 bases). V lost 4 bases, J lost 11 bases, and 24 bases lay in between. The CDR3 spans 15 residues. The germline CDR1 and CDR2 sequences are SGHRS and YFSETQ. The CDR3 sequence: CASSPWETQGNEQYF. CDR3 in DNA: TGCGCCAGCAGCCCTTGGGAGACTCAGGGGAATGAGCAGTACTTC.

The chain carries TRBV9 and TRBJ2-1; D may be TRBD2 (6 bases). This CDR3 region has 15 residues. Germline CDR1 SGDLS, CDR2 YYNGEE. V was clipped by 0 bases and J by 3 bases, with 10 bases between them. CDR3 DNA: TGTGCCAGCAGCGTAGTGGAGGGAAGCTACAATGAGCAGTTCTTC. It codes for CASSVVEGSYNEQFF.

This clonotype has a single count. This sequence joins TRBV13 and TRBJ2-5; D is perhaps TRBD1 or TRBD2 (5 bases each). The CDR3 runs 19 residues. Trimming stripped 3 bases from V and 5 bases from J, with 28 bases between. CDR1 and CDR2 from the germline V gene are PRHDT and FYEKMQ (reference sequence). The CDR3 is CASSLSRWGSEGSTETQYF. The CDR3 nucleotides are TGTGCCAGCAGCTTGTCCCGATGGGGGAGCGAGGGGTCGACGGAGACCCAGTACTTC.

The chain uses TRBV28 and TRBJ2-3; D is ambiguous. The CDR3 length is 12 residues. Germline V gene data show CDR1 as MDHEN and CDR2 as SYDVKM. Between the trimmed V and J ends, which lost 7 bases and 2 bases, there was a span of 7 bases. The CDR3 DNA reads as TGTGCCAGCACCTCCCCCACAGATACGCAGTATTTT. Its protein product is CASTSPTDTQYF.

This clonotype was counted between two and nine times. The rearrangement links TRBV7-2 to TRBJ2-7; a possible D gene is TRBD1 (8 bases). Per germline, CDR1 SGHTA and CDR2 FQGNSA. The V end lost 8 bases, the J end lost 3 bases, and 14 bases lay between the germline ends. The CDR3 is made up of 13 amino acids. For the CDR3, the DNA is TGTGCCAGCGTTACAGGGGGGGACTACGAGCAGTACTTC. Its protein is CASVTGGDYEQYF.

The genes are TRBV12-3 or TRBV12-4 and TRBJ2-1; D possibly matches TRBD1 or TRBD2 (5 bases each). Trimming stripped 7 bases from V and 7 bases from J, with 14 bases between. The CDR3 extends over 13 amino acids. The CDR3 reads CASKRGDGNEQFF. CDR3 DNA: TGTGCCAGCAAAAGGGGAGATGGGAATGAGCAGTTCTTC.

V usage is TRBV28 and J usage is TRBJ1-5; no reliable D call. Germline values: CDR1 MDHEN, CDR2 SYDVKM. CDR3 length: 14 amino acids. V was pared by 4 bases and J by 3 bases, with 10 bases between. The CDR3 here is CASSSGTTNQPQHF. CDR3 DNA: TGTGCCAGCAGTTCTGGCACAACCAATCAGCCCCAGCATTTT.

Points on this clonotype: At one of its ends the junction is not consistent with the germline gene, which may arise from a read error. The chain uses TRBV20-1 and TRBJ1-5, with 8 bases that match TRBD1. Germline values: CDR1 DFQATT, CDR2 SNEGSKA (reference sequence). This CDR3 comprises 16 residues. The DNA for the CDR3 is TGCAGTGCTAGACCTTTCGGACAGGGTGGCAACCAGCCCCAGCATTTT. It encodes CSARPFGQGGNQPQHF.

The chain links TRBV7-2 to TRBJ1-2, with D perhaps TRBD1 (6 bases). Looked up from germline, CDR1 is SGHTA and CDR2 is FQGNSA. The CDR3 has 17 amino acids. Trimming shortened V by 5 bases and J by 4 bases, and 23 bases separated the two germline ends. This CDR3 reads CASSAQQGRPSLYGYTF. The CDR3 DNA sequence: TGTGCCAGCAGCGCCCAACAGGGAAGGCCGTCCCTCTATGGCTACACCTTC.

CDR3: CASSSPIAGGPRSSYNEQFF. CDR3 nucleotides: TGTGCCAGCAGCTCCCCAATAGCGGGGGGCCCTCGTTCCTCCTACAATGAGCAGTTCTTC. The chain recombines TRBV7-3 with TRBJ2-1; 10 bases fit TRBD2. Germline V CDR1 and CDR2: SGHTA, FQGTGA. The length of the CDR3 is 20 residues. Unmatched junction bases numbered 15, after V lost 4 bases and J lost 0 bases.

This clonotype appeared a few times. The chain combines TRBV20-1 with TRBJ2-1, with TRBD1 identical over 9 bases. The V gene's germline CDR1 is DFQATT and CDR2 SNEGSKA (reference sequence). The CDR3 extends over 12 amino acids. The J segment lost 6 bases and the V segment lost 5 bases, leaving 2 bases of the junction unmatched. The CDR3 sequence: CSAPTGGNEQFF. The CDR3 DNA follows: TGCAGTGCTCCGACAGGGGGCAATGAGCAGTTCTTC.

This clonotype was counted only a few times. V and J are TRBV11-2 and TRBJ2-5; D is tentatively TRBD1 or TRBD2 (5 bases each). TRBJ2-7 matches the DNA end more closely, so the J call is doubtful. The germline CDR1 and CDR2 sequences are SGHAT and FQNNGV. The CDR3 is 16 amino acids. DNA for the CDR3: TGTGCCAGCAGCTTAAACTACCGGGACGGACACTACGAGCAGTACTTC. It codes for CASSLNYRDGHYEQYF.

Remarks on this clonotype: Given a much more abundant clone one base away, this may be a read error. The rearrangement joins TRBV20-1 to TRBJ2-5, with D perhaps being TRBD1 or TRBD2 (5 bases each). The CDR3 is 14 residues long. Per germline, CDR1 DFQATT and CDR2 SNEGSKA (reference sequence). The CDR3 DNA follows: TGCAGTGCTAGAGATGTAGGGGACCAAGATACCCAGTACTTC. The encoded protein is CSARDVGDQDTQYF.

This clonotype was recorded a few times. Mismatch with germline at one junction end may stem from a read error. The chain couples TRBV29-1 to TRBJ2-7; D possibly corresponds to TRBD2 (5 bases). This CDR3 has 10 residues. Germline V CDR1 and CDR2: SQVTM, ANQGSEA. Here the CDR3 reads CGVGRDEQYF. The CDR3 coding sequence is TGCGGCGTCGGGCGGGACGAGCAGTACTTC.

The J gene is TRBJ1-1, the V gene TRBV29-1; D is ambiguous. The V gene's germline CDR1 is SQVTM and CDR2 ANQGSEA. The CDR3 loop spans 14 amino acids. V was shortened by 6 bases and J by 0 bases, with 14 bases between the two germline ends. CDR3 coding DNA: TGCAGCGTGAGGCGGTTACTCATGAACACTGAAGCTTTCTTT. This codes for CSVRRLLMNTEAFF.

The chain employs TRBV4-1 and TRBJ2-2; no clear D gene. The CDR3 is 13 residues long. Germline assignment: CDR1 MGHRA and CDR2 YSYEKL. Trimming left V 3 bases short and J 5 bases short, with 7 bases between. CDR3 bases: TGCGCCAGCAGCCAGCTGGTAACCGGGGAGCTGTTTTTT. The encoded protein is CASSQLVTGELFF.

This chain uses TRBV3-1 with TRBJ1-2; D remains unclear. From germline, CDR1 is LGHDT and CDR2 YNNKEL (reference sequence). The CDR3 loop spans 14 amino acids. The V end was cut by 4 bases, the J end by 2 bases, with 11 bases between. DNA for the CDR3: TGTGCCAGCAGCCCACGGGTACAGAACTATGGCTACACCTTC. Its protein is CASSPRVQNYGYTF.

This clonotype was picked up one time. The chain combines TRBV20-1 with TRBJ1-1; tentative D call: TRBD1 (5 bases). The CDR3 extends over 15 amino acids. Germline V gene data show CDR1 as DFQATT and CDR2 as SNEGSKA (reference sequence). Trimming shortened V by 0 bases and J by 3 bases, and 14 bases separated the two germline ends. The DNA of the CDR3 is TGCAGTGCTAGAGACAGGGCCCTGGGGGACACTGAAGCTTTCTTT. It is translated as CSARDRALGDTEAFF.

The chain combines TRBV6-5 with TRBJ1-5; 7 nucleotides line up with TRBD1. CDR3 length: 14 residues. Losses at the gene ends were 6 bases for V and 6 bases for J; bases not matched to a gene: 8. The germline V gene encodes CDR1 MNHEY and CDR2 SVGAGI. In DNA, the CDR3 is TGTGCCAGCAGGCGCCGACAGGGCGGTCAGCCCCAGCATTTT. Its translation is CASRRRQGGQPQHF.

A note on this clonotype: Compared with germline, one end of the junction differs, possibly owing to a read error. V is TRBV29-1 and J is TRBJ1-4; possible D gene TRBD1, 5 bases. The CDR3 covers 11 residues. Germline V gives CDR1 SQVTM, CDR2 ANQGSEA. CDR3 coding DNA: TGCAGCGGGGGGACGGACGAAAAACGGTTTTTT. Residues: CSGGTDEKRFF.

The chain combines TRBV20-1 with TRBJ2-1, with 12 bases fitting TRBD2. Unmatched junction bases numbered 14, after V lost 0 bases and J lost 8 bases. The germline CDR1 and CDR2 sequences are DFQATT and SNEGSKA (reference sequence). The CDR3 is 18 amino acids. The CDR3 nucleotides are TGCAGTGCTAGAGACGCCGCTCTCCTAGCGGGGGGGATAGATGAGCAGTTCTTC. Its protein product is CSARDAALLAGGIDEQFF.

The chain employs TRBV7-2 and TRBJ2-1; D uncertain. V was trimmed by 5 bases and J by 10 bases, leaving 18 bases between them. Germline V gene sequence: CDR1 SGHTA, CDR2 FQGNSA. The CDR3 spans 14 residues. CDR3 sequence reads: CASSRQTSLSEQFF. In nucleotides, the CDR3 is TGTGCCAGCAGCAGACAAACTTCATTATCCGAGCAGTTCTTC. Full variable domain (remainder filled in from reference TRBV7-2 and TRBJ2-1): GAGVSQSPSNKVTEKGKDVELRCDPISGHTALYWYRQSLGQGLEFLIYFQGNSAPDKSGLPSDRFSAERTGGSVSTLTIQRTQQEDSAVYLCASSRQTSLSEQFFGPGTRLTVL.

The chain links TRBV7-2 to TRBJ1-2; TRBD1 is a possible D gene (5 bases). This CDR3 comprises 15 residues. CDR1 SGHTA and CDR2 FQGNSA come from the germline V gene. V gave up 3 bases and J gave up 3 bases, with 14 bases separating them. The CDR3 sequence: CASSLGGAGHYGYTF. The CDR3 DNA is TGTGCCAGCAGCTTGGGAGGGGCAGGACACTATGGCTACACCTTC.